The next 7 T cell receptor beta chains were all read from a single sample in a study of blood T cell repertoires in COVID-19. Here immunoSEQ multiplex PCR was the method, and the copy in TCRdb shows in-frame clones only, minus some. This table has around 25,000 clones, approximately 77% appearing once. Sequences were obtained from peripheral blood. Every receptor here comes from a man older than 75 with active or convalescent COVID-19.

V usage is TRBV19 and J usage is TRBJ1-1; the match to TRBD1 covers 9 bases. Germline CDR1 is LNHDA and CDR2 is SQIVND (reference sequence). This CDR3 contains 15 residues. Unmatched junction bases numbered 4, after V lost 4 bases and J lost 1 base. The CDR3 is CASSTQGAWNTEAFF. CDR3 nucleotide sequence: TGTGCCAGTAGTACACAGGGGGCTTGGAACACTGAAGCTTTCTTT.

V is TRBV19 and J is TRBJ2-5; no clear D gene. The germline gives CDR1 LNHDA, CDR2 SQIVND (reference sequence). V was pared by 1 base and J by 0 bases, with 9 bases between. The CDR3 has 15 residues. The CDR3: CASSIGAGYQETQYF. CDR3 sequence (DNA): TGTGCCAGTAGTATAGGGGCCGGCTACCAAGAGACCCAGTACTTC.

The CDR3 DNA reads TGCAGCGTTAGTGTGACTAGCGGCTTAGGGACCCAGTACTTC. Residues: CSVSVTSGLGTQYF. The rearrangement uses TRBV29-1 and TRBJ2-5, with 9 bases lining up with TRBD2. The V segment lost 5 bases and the J segment 7 bases; nucleotides outside the gene matches: 11. The CDR3 runs 14 residues. Per the germline V gene, CDR1 is SQVTM and CDR2 is ANQGSEA.

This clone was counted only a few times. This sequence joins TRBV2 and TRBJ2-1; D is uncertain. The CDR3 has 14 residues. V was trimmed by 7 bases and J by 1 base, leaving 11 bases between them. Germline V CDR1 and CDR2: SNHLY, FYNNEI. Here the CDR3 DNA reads TGTGCCAGCACCCCCACCAGGTCCTACAATGAGCAGTTCTTC. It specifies CASTPTRSYNEQFF.

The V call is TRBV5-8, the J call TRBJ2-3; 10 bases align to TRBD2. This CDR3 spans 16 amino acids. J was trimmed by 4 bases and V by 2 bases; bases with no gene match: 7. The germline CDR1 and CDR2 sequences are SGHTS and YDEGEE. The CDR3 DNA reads TGTGCCAGCAGCTTCCTAGCGGGAGTTCCTTCAGATACGCAGTATTTT. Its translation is CASSFLAGVPSDTQYF.

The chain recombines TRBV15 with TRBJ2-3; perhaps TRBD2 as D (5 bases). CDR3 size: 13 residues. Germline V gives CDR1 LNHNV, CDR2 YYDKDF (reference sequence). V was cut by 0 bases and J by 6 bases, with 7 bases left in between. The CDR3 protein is CATSRETGDTQYF. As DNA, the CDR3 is TGTGCCACCAGCAGAGAGACGGGGGATACGCAGTATTTT.

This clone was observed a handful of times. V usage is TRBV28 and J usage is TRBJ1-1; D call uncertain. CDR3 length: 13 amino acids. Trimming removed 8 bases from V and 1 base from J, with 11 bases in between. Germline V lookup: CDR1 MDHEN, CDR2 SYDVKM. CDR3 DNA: TGTGCCAGCTTAGGGAGGGCGAACACTGAAGCTTTCTTT. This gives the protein CASLGRANTEAFF.